The clone carrying this T cell receptor (beta chain) appeared many times. The antigen is undetermined. Trimming removed 4 bases at V and 5 bases at J, with 17 bases between. The germline gives CDR1 DFQATT, CDR2 SNEGSKA (reference sequence). The CDR3 has 14 residues. This record comes from a study of T cell repertoires in cytomegalovirus infection. Each CDR3 protein is one row after TCRdb ran MiXCR on the reads. Here the sample spans approximately 140,000 distinct CDR3 sequences, under 8.5% being singletons. Study-level findings and limits: The study identified carriers of CMV plus the relevant HLA from cumulative public TCR beta family frequency.

This rearrangement joins TRBV20-1 to TRBJ2-5; D gene unclear. The source of this sequence is a human donor in good health (CMV status not recorded). Some clones in this sample may be carry-over from other donors' samples. Material for sequencing was PBMCs. The CDR3 DNA is TGCAGTGCTACCGACCCAGGACGGCTGGAGACCCAGTACTTC. Translated: CSATDPGRLETQYF.